A single TCR beta chain is shown here with its context. The data derive from a study of blood T cell repertoires in COVID-19. Study background: The United States, Italy and Spain were the sources of the acute and convalescent COVID-19 samples. The cDNA or gDNA used as material had been derived from T cells, B-cell-depleted T cells, or PBMCs.

The CDR3 totals 17 residues. Germline CDR1 is SGHTA and CDR2 is FQGNSA. V shed 5 bases and J 5 bases; nucleotides not matched to a gene: 13. In the original analysis: Estimates of nucleated cell counts were drawn from the amplification of reference gene primers. Generated by immunoSEQ multiplex PCR, the TCRdb table keeps only in-frame clones and is missing some. D and trimming come from the DNA, and the V and J calls and clone size come from that table. Of tens of thousands of clones in the sample, around nine tenths were seen once. The source is a man aged 65 to 85 with acute or convalescent COVID-19. The sample consisted of peripheral blood. The rearrangement joins TRBV7-2 to TRBJ2-2, with 8 bases aligning to TRBD2. Written as DNA, the CDR3 is TGTGCCAGCAGCCCTCAAGGAATAGCGGGAAGGACCGGGGAGCTGTTTTTT. It translates to CASSPQGIAGRTGELFF.